Sequencing of this T cell receptor beta chain was carried out in a study of cytomegalovirus exposure and HLA in healthy donors. Study information: Some 80 million unique TCR sequences came from HLA-typed donors in an early release. Among 350 to 500 genotyped donors, approximately 80% fell in the Caucasian-associated ancestry cluster. Study observations and caveats: There were several of the most significant clusters that appeared linked to common viral pathogens in a later analysis. As a later analysis revealed, the rate of TCR association differed by HLA locus, with DRB1 most and HLA-C fewest.

The primer mix had 60 Vbeta and 13 Jbeta primers. The repertoire was sequenced with immunoSEQ multiplex PCR; TCRdb's copy has only in-frame clones and lacks some. Of under 200,000 clones listed, roughly 80% are singletons. Concerning this clone itself: The antigen is undetermined.

V was shortened by 6 bases and J by 8 bases, with 16 bases between the two germline ends. Germline CDR1 and CDR2: KGHSH and LQKENI. CDR3 length: 13 residues. This chain links TRBV18 with TRBJ1-2; D remains unclear. The sample consisted of PBMCs. This TCR derives from a man aged 30 to 45 in good health and CMV-seronegative. CDR3 in amino acids: CASSDYTGRGYTF. As DNA, the CDR3 is TGTGCCAGCTCCGACTACACGGGAAGGGGCTACACCTTC.